This TCR beta chain was retrieved from a study of sequential checkpoint blockade in melanoma. Study-wide results and caveats: Tumor T-cell fraction and clonality correlated with PD-L1 and CD8+ counts.

Profiling relied on immunoSEQ multiplex PCR, and the TCRdb table lists in-frame clones only, not all of them. The sample yields about 12,000 clones, about 25% seen once. V shed 5 bases and J 1 base; nucleotides not matched to a gene: 4. Germline CDR1 SGHNT, CDR2 YENEEA. The CDR3 totals 15 residues. The sample holds many counts of this clone. Its antigen is as yet unknown. Treatment given: randomized to nivolumab then ipilimumab (arm A) or the reverse (arm B). Specimen: tumor tissue (inferred from file names), collected from a patient given nivolumab and ipilimumab in sequence. The V and J genes are TRBV11-3 and TRBJ1-5, with 8 bases lining up with TRBD1. This TCR came from a human donor with melanoma. Written as DNA, the CDR3 is TGTGCCAGCAGCCCGGGGACAGGAAGCAATCAGCCCCAGCATTTT. Amino acid sequence: CASSPGTGSNQPQHF.